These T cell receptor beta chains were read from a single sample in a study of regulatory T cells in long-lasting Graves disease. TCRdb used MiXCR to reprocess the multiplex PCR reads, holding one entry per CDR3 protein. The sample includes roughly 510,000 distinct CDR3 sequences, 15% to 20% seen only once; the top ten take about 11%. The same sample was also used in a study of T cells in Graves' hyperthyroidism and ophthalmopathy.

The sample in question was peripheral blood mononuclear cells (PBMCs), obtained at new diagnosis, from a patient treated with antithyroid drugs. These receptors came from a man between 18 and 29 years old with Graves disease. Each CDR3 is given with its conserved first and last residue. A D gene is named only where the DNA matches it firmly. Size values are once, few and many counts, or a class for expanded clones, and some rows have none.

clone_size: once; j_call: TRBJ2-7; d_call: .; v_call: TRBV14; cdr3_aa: CASSHSNEQYF; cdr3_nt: TGTGCCAGCAGCCATAGCAACGAGCAGTACTTC
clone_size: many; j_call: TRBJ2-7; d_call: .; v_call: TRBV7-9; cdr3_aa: CASSLGDEQYF; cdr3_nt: TGTGCCAGCAGCTTGGGGGACGAGCAGTACTTC
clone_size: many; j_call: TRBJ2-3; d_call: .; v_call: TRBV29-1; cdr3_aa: CSVEEGHTSTDTQYF; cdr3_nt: TGCAGCGTTGAAGAGGGCCACACTAGCACAGATACGCAGTATTTT
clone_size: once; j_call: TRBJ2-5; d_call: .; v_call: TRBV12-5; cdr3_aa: CASGLVPRIFQEAQYF; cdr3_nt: TGTGCTAGTGGTTTGGTACCGAGGATATTCCAAGAGGCCCAGTACTTC
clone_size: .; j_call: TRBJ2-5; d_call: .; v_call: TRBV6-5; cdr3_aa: CASSYIVGGKETQYF; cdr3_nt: TGTGCCAGCAGTTACATTGTAGGCGGAAAAGAGACCCAGTACTTC
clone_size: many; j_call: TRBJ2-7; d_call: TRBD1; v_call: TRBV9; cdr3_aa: CASSGGGQGTYEQYF; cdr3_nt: TGTGCCAGCAGCGGGGGGGGACAGGGGACCTACGAGCAGTACTTC
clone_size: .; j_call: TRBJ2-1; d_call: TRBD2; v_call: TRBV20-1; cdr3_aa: CSAGGTSGADEQFF; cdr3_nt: TGCAGTGCTGGCGGGACTAGCGGGGCCGATGAGCAGTTCTTC
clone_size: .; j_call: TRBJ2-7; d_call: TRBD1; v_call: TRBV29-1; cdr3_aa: CSVEGQDRGVFEQYF; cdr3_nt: TGCAGCGTTGAGGGCCAAGACAGGGGAGTGTTTGAGCAGTACTTC
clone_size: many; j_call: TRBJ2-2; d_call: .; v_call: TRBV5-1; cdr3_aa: CASSVPQGNTGELFF; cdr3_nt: TGCGCCAGCAGCGTCCCACAAGGGAACACCGGGGAGCTGTTTTTT
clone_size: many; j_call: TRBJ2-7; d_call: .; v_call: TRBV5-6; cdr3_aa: CASSSVRDWGSYEQYF; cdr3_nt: TGTGCCAGCAGCTCCGTAAGGGACTGGGGCTCCTACGAGCAGTACTTC
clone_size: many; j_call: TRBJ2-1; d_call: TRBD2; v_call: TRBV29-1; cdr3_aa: CSVEGGLAPYNEQFF; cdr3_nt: TGCAGCGTTGAAGGTGGACTAGCCCCCTACAATGAGCAGTTCTTC
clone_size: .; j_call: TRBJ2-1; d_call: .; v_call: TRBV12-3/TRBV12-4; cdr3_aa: CASKRGEAYNEQFF; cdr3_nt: TGTGCCAGTAAAAGGGGGGAGGCATACAATGAGCAGTTCTTC
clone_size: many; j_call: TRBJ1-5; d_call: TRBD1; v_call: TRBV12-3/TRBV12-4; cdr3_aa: CASSDRGDNQPQHF; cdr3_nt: TGTGCCAGCAGCGACAGGGGGGACAATCAGCCCCAGCATTTT
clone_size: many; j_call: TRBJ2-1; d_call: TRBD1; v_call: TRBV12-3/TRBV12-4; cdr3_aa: CASREGTGGTICEQFF; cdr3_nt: TGTGCCAGCAGGGAAGGGACAGGGGGCACAATCTGTGAGCAGTTCTTC
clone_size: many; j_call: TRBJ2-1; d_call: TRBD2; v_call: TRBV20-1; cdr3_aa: CSARSPGLAANEQFF; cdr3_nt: TGCAGTGCTAGATCGCCGGGACTAGCGGCCAATGAGCAGTTCTTC
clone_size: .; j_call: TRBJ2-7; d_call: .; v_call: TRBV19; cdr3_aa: CASSMDPGVREQYF; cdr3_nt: TGTGCCAGTAGTATGGATCCAGGGGTGCGCGAGCAGTACTTC
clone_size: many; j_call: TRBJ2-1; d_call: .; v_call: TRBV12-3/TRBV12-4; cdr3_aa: CASSLGDGAYNEQFF; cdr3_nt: TGTGCCAGCAGTTTAGGGGACGGAGCCTACAATGAGCAGTTCTTC